This TCR beta chain was obtained from a study of CD8+ T cells in alopecia areata. The wider study: Treated patients were given 5 to 10 mg oral tofacitinib twice daily. After 6 to 18 months of tofacitinib, follow-up continued 6 months off drug.

RNA was isolated and reverse transcribed to cDNA, the sequencing template. The method was immunoSEQ multiplex PCR; TCRdb's version includes in-frame clones alone and lacks a portion of them. The table shows some 110,000 clones, with 35% to 40% occurring only once. In alopecia areata patients, both lesional scalp punch biopsies and peripheral blood were collected. J lost 2 bases, V lost 3 bases, and 2 bases had no gene match. The length of the CDR3 is 13 residues. Germline V gene data show CDR1 as SQVTM and CDR2 as ANQGSEA. The sequencing input was CD4+ T cells sorted from blood. The clonotype originates from a human donor with alopecia areata. The chain couples TRBV29-1 to TRBJ2-5, with 8 bases identical to TRBD2. The CDR3 reads CSVERGVQETQYF. Written as DNA, the CDR3 is TGCAGCGTTGAGCGGGGGGTTCAAGAGACCCAGTACTTC.